This T cell receptor (beta chain) comes out of a study of graft-versus-host responses after intestinal transplantation. Irradiated, violet-dye-labeled stimulator cells, about 200,000 in number, were plated with about 200,000 CFSE-labeled responder cells. In its sample, this clone ranks as medium-sized. The table came from immunoSEQ multiplex PCR; TCRdb's copy has only in-frame clones and leaves some out. The sample comprises about 10,000 clones, 29% of which are singletons, and about 6.3% rests with the top ten. The clonotype originates from a human patient who received an intestinal transplant. The sample consisted of alloreactive CD8+ T cells from a mixed lymphocyte reaction culture, taken before intestinal transplant. Subset denoted: CFSE-low proliferating T cells sorted from approximately 6-day pre-transplant mixed lymphocyte reaction (GvH or HvG direction).

CDR3 loop: CASSLASHTGELFF. CDR3 in DNA: TGTGCCAGCAGCTTAGCATCCCACACCGGGGAGCTGTTTTTT. The V gene is TRBV13, the J gene TRBJ2-2; D remains unclear. CDR3 length equals 14 residues. V shed 1 base and J shed 3 bases, with 6 bases lying between them. Germline loops: CDR1 PRHDT, CDR2 FYEKMQ (reference sequence).